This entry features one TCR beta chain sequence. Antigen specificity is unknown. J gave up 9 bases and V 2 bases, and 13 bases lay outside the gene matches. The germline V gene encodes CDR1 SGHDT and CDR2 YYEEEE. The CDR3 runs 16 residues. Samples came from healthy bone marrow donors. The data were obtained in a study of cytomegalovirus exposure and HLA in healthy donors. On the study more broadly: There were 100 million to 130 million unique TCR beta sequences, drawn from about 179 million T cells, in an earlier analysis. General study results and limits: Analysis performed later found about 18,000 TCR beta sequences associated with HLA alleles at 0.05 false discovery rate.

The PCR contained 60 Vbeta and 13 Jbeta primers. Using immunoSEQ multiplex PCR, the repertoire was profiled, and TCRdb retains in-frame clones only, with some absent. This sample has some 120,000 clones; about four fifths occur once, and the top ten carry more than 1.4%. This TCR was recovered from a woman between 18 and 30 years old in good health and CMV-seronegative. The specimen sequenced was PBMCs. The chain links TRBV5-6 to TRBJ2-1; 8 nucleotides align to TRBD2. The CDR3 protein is CASSLRLATDRSEQFF. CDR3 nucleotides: TGTGCCAGCAGCTTACGACTAGCGACCGACAGAAGTGAGCAGTTCTTC.